The rows below give T cell receptor beta chains drawn from one sample of a study of T-cell reconstitution after alpha-beta-depleted transplantation in children. Each CDR3 protein is one row after TCRdb ran MiXCR on the PCR reads. The table lists 200,000 to 300,000 distinct CDR3 sequences, around 11% of them singletons. Sequenced material: PBMCs from the stem cell graft donor, taken from the stem cell graft. These receptors were obtained from a human donor who donated a stem cell graft to a child with acute lymphoblastic leukemia. The CDR3 runs from the conserved cysteine through the conserved F or W. A D gene is named only where the DNA matches it firmly. Some rows mark clone size as missing; the rest say once, few, many or name a class of expanded clone.

clone size	D gene	V gene	J gene	CDR3 DNA	CDR3 protein
NA	NA	TRBV5-6	TRBJ2-3	TGTGCCAGCAGCCCGACCGGCATTCCCACAGATACGCAGTATTTT	CASSPTGIPTDTQYF
many	NA	TRBV20-1	TRBJ1-4	TGCAGTGCTAGAGATCTCGCGACAGGAGATGAAAAACTGTTTTTT	CSARDLATGDEKLFF
many	NA	TRBV7-9	TRBJ2-6	TGTGCCGGGCGCGGTGGTGGGGCCAACGTCCTGACTTTC	CAGRGGGANVLTF
many	NA	TRBV7-2	TRBJ2-7	TGTGCCAGCAGCTCAGGACACGTCTCCTACGAGCAGTACTTC	CASSSGHVSYEQYF
many	NA	TRBV5-5	TRBJ2-5	TGTGCCAGCAGCTTGAGGGGACCTACGGAGACCCAGTACTTC	CASSLRGPTETQYF
many	NA	TRBV14	TRBJ1-1	TGTGCCAGCAGCCCACGGGGTCTCATGAACACTGAAGCTTTCTTT	CASSPRGLMNTEAFF
many	NA	TRBV10-3	TRBJ1-1	TGTGCCATCAGTGTGTCCCTTTCAGTTAACATGAACACTGAAGCTTTCTTT	CAISVSLSVNMNTEAFF
few	NA	TRBV6-1	TRBJ2-2	TGTGCCAGCAGACGTTTAGACTCTACACGCACCGGGGAGCTGTTTTTT	CASRRLDSTRTGELFF
many	NA	TRBV7-2	TRBJ1-6	TGTGCCAGCAGCTCCGGTTCACCCCTCCACTTT	CASSSGSPLHF
NA	NA	TRBV5-4	TRBJ2-1	TGTGCCAGCAGCTTACCGGGAGTATCCTACAATGAGCAGTTCTTC	CASSLPGVSYNEQFF
NA	TRBD1	TRBV5-6	TRBJ2-7	TGTGCCAGCATAATTGTAGGGGGCGGCGAGCAGTACTTC	CASIIVGGGEQYF
many	NA	TRBV20-1	TRBJ2-7	TGCAGTGCTAGGGCCGGTGGCGGGGCGACCTACGAGCAGTACTTC	CSARAGGGATYEQYF
many	TRBD1	TRBV15	TRBJ2-2	TGTGCCACCAGCAGAGGTTCAGGGGGCCGAGCCGGGGAGCTGTTTTTT	CATSRGSGGRAGELFF
NA	TRBD1	TRBV7-9	TRBJ1-6	TGTGCCAGCAGCCGAAGACAGGGCGGAGATAATTCACCCCTCCACTTT	CASSRRQGGDNSPLHF
many	NA	TRBV20-1	TRBJ2-7	TGCAGTGCTAGGGTTACCTACGAGCAGTACTTC	CSARVTYEQYF
many	NA	TRBV10-3	TRBJ1-1	TGTGCCATCAGTGAGTCTTCAGGGTCTGAAGCTTTCTTT	CAISESSGSEAFF
many	NA	TRBV18	TRBJ1-6	TGTGCCAGCTCATATCTTGCGCTATCTAATTCACCCCTCCACTTT	CASSYLALSNSPLHF
many	TRBD2	TRBV4-1	TRBJ2-7	TGCGCCAGCAGCCAACCCTCCTTGCGGGAGTGGGGCGAGCAGTACTTC	CASSQPSLREWGEQYF
many	NA	TRBV12-3/TRBV12-4	TRBJ1-5	TGTGCCAGCAGTTTCGGAGGGGAGTCCCAGCATTTT	CASSFGGESQHF
many	TRBD1	TRBV27	TRBJ1-4	TGTGCCAGCAGCCGACAGGGTAACAGTCTGAGTGAAAAACTGTTTTTT	CASSRQGNSLSEKLFF
few	TRBD1	TRBV30	TRBJ1-1	TGTGCCTCGGACTCGGGACAGCTTAACACTGAAGCTTTCTTT	CASDSGQLNTEAFF
NA	NA	TRBV4-3	TRBJ1-2	TGCGCCAGCAGCCCTCGGGAAGGGGGAAACTATGGCTACACCTTC	CASSPREGGNYGYTF
many	TRBD1	TRBV7-2	TRBJ1-1	TGTGCCAGCAGCCTCCCGGGACAGGGCAGGGCTGAAGCTTTCTTT	CASSLPGQGRAEAFF
many	NA	TRBV5-1	TRBJ1-1	TGCGCCAGCAGCTTGCTTACTAAGGGTCGGACTGAAGCTTTCTTT	CASSLLTKGRTEAFF
many	NA	TRBV30	TRBJ2-1	TGTGCCTGGAGGATTGATCGGGTTTACAATGAGCAGTTCTTC	CAWRIDRVYNEQFF
NA	NA	TRBV6-5	TRBJ2-7	TGTGCCAGCAGTTACGGGGCGATCTCCTACGAGCAGTACTTC	CASSYGAISYEQYF
many	TRBD2	TRBV20-1	TRBJ2-1	TGCAGCTACTTAGCGGGATCCTACGGGTACAATGAGCAGTTCTTC	CSYLAGSYGYNEQFF
many	NA	TRBV10-3	TRBJ2-3	TGTGCCATCACCGCCGCAGATACGCAGTATTTT	CAITAADTQYF
many	NA	TRBV4-3	TRBJ1-5	TGCGCCAGCAGCCAAAGAAGGCAGGGTAGCAATCAGCCCCAGCATTTT	CASSQRRQGSNQPQHF
many	TRBD1	TRBV25-1	TRBJ2-1	TGTGCCAGCGGGACAGGGGTTAATGAGCAGTTCTTC	CASGTGVNEQFF
many	NA	TRBV20-1	TRBJ1-6	TGCAGTGCTAGAGAACTTAATTCACCCCTCCACTTT	CSARELNSPLHF
few	NA	TRBV6-2/TRBV6-3	TRBJ2-2	TGTGCCAGCAGTTACCGAATTTCCACCGGGGAGCTGTTTTTT	CASSYRISTGELFF
NA	NA	TRBV27	TRBJ1-6	TGTGCCAGCAGTTTATCAAGTGCAAACCGAGATAATTCACCCCTCCACTTT	CASSLSSANRDNSPLHF